What follows are 7 T cell receptor beta chains derived from one specimen sequenced in a study of OX40 agonist ivuxolimab in advanced cancers. The data were produced by immunoSEQ multiplex PCR, yet TCRdb's version contains in-frame clones alone and is incomplete. Found here are more than 12,000 clones, about 90% of them singletons; the top ten hold 20% to 25%. Here the sequenced sample was CD4+ or CD8+ T cells sorted from blood, taken in a trial of the OX40 agonist ivuxolimab. These receptors originate from an adult with an advanced solid tumor such as melanoma, head and neck, liver or kidney cancer.

The chain has TRBV7-6 and TRBJ2-3, with D uncertain. V was shortened by 1 base and J by 4 bases, with 9 bases between the two germline ends. The CDR3 covers 14 residues. Germline loops: CDR1 SGHVS, CDR2 FNYEAQ. Here the CDR3 reads CASSLVAPPDTQYF. The CDR3 nucleotides read TGTGCCAGCAGCTTAGTCGCGCCCCCAGATACGCAGTATTTT.

The chain recombines TRBV9 with TRBJ2-3; 9 bases line up with TRBD2. The CDR3 totals 15 residues. Germline values: CDR1 SGDLS, CDR2 YYNGEE. Trimming took 0 bases from V and 1 from J; bases not matched to a gene: 0. DNA for the CDR3: TGTGCCAGCAGCGTAGGGACTAGCGGCACAGATACGCAGTATTTT. As protein: CASSVGTSGTDTQYF.

The chain uses TRBV10-3 and TRBJ1-3; a weak D match, TRBD1 (6 bases). V was cut by 2 bases and J by 1 base, with 9 bases left in between. This CDR3 has 15 amino acids. Germline V gene sequence: CDR1 ENHRY, CDR2 SYGVKD. CDR3 nucleotides: TGTGCCATCAGTGAGCCAGGGACATCTGGAAACACCATATATTTT. Protein: CAISEPGTSGNTIYF.

This chain joins TRBV12-5 and TRBJ2-2; tentatively, D is TRBD1 (5 bases). V was cut by 6 bases and J by 10 bases, with 6 bases left in between. The CDR3 sequence is 10 residues long. Germline loops: CDR1 LGHNT, CDR2 FRNRAP. This chain's CDR3 is CASGGPELFF. CDR3 nucleotide sequence: TGTGCTAGTGGGGGGCCGGAGCTGTTTTTT.

The rearrangement uses TRBV4-1 and TRBJ2-7; D call uncertain. The CDR3 contains 14 residues. Germline V gives CDR1 MGHRA, CDR2 YSYEKL. V was trimmed by 1 base and J by 2 bases, leaving 9 bases between them. The CDR3, as DNA: TGCGCCAGCAGCCAAGGGGCCGGAACCTACGAGCAGTACTTC. The encoded protein is CASSQGAGTYEQYF.

This clone is labeled as large (0.1 to 1%). The gene calls are TRBV27 and TRBJ1-2, with D maybe TRBD1 (5 bases). The germline CDR1 and CDR2 sequences are MNHEY and SMNVEV (reference sequence). Trimming shortened V by 4 bases and J by 7 bases, and 16 bases separated the two germline ends. The CDR3 covers 14 residues. The CDR3: CASSSGGGRGGYTF. The CDR3 DNA reads TGTGCCAGCAGTTCCGGGGGAGGGCGTGGTGGCTACACCTTC.

The V gene is TRBV4-1, the J gene TRBJ1-1, with no clear D. Germline V gene sequence: CDR1 MGHRA, CDR2 YSYEKL. V was trimmed by 0 bases and J by 4 bases, leaving 18 bases between them. This CDR3 has 17 amino acids. The CDR3, as DNA: TGCGCCAGCAGCCAAGATCCTGCGGAGGGCGTAAGCACTGAAGCTTTCTTT. Translated, it gives CASSQDPAEGVSTEAFF.